A selection of T cell receptor beta chains follows, all from one sample in a study of blood T cell repertoires in COVID-19. TCRdb's copy holds only in-frame clones and misses some; the assay was immunoSEQ multiplex PCR. This table holds approximately 38,000 clones, 70% to 85% found once. Input material: peripheral blood. These receptors were taken from a human donor with acute or convalescent COVID-19. The donor label of this sample is uncertain. The conserved cysteine and the conserved F or W are not part of the CDR3 here. Fields, in order: J gene, V gene, CDR3 protein.

j_call: TRBJ2-7
v_call: TRBV14
cdr3_aa: ASSQRHGGRGYEQY

j_call: TRBJ2-5
v_call: TRBV7-3
cdr3_aa: ASSLGGWETQY

j_call: TRBJ2-3
v_call: TRBV7-3
cdr3_aa: ASSLAGGSTDTQY

j_call: TRBJ1-1
v_call: TRBV30
cdr3_aa: AWSTFTPNTEAF

j_call: TRBJ1-1
v_call: TRBV30
cdr3_aa: AWGKNTEAF

j_call: TRBJ2-1
v_call: TRBV3-1/TRBV3-2
cdr3_aa: ASRMANEQF

j_call: TRBJ2-7
v_call: TRBV5-1
cdr3_aa: AGRETSGSVEQY

j_call: TRBJ1-2
v_call: TRBV28
cdr3_aa: ASSLSTGANYGYT

j_call: TRBJ2-3
v_call: TRBV5-1
cdr3_aa: ASTRVRSTDTQY

j_call: TRBJ2-5
v_call: TRBV9
cdr3_aa: ASSEKRGGGETQY

j_call: TRBJ2-2
v_call: TRBV7-6
cdr3_aa: ASRGAGGETGELF

j_call: TRBJ1-4
v_call: TRBV30
cdr3_aa: ASLRARDEKLF

j_call: TRBJ2-7
v_call: TRBV5-1
cdr3_aa: ASSGMTGVSYEQY

j_call: TRBJ2-3
v_call: TRBV20-1
cdr3_aa: SASGSSGSTDTQY